This T cell receptor (beta chain) was obtained from a study of blood T cell repertoires in COVID-19. Study-wide context: Acute-phase and convalescent COVID-19 samples originated in the United States, Italy and Spain. T cells, B-cell-depleted T cells, or PBMCs provided the cDNA or gDNA that served as material.

Only a few counts were recorded for this clone. Data came from immunoSEQ multiplex PCR; TCRdb stores just in-frame clones and leaves some out. The sample carries about 58,000 clones, about 78% recorded once. V was pared by 5 bases and J by 11 bases, with 21 bases between. Looked up from germline, CDR1 is SGHTA and CDR2 is FQGNSA. This CDR3 region has 14 residues. Material: peripheral blood. The receptor's source is a human donor in a cohort sampled during active COVID-19. The chain joins TRBV7-2 to TRBJ1-1; D is uncertain. The CDR3 spells CASSPITGRTGAFF. CDR3 coding DNA: TGTGCCAGCAGCCCGATCACCGGGAGAACCGGGGCTTTCTTT.